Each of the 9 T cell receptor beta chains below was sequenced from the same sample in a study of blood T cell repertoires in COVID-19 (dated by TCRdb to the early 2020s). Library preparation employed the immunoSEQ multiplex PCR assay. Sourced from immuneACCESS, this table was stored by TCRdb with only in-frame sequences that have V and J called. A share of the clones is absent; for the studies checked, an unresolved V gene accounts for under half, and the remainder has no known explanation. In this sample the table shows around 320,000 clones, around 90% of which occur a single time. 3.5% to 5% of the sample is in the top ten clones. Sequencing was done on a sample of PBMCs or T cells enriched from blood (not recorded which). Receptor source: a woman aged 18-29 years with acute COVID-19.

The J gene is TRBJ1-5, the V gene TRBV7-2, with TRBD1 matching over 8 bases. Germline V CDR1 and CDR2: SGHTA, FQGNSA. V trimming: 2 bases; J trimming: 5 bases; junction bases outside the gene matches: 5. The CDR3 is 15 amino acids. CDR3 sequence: CASSLYRGNDQPQHF. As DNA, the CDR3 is TGTGCCAGCAGCTTATACAGGGGGAACGATCAGCCCCAGCATTTT.

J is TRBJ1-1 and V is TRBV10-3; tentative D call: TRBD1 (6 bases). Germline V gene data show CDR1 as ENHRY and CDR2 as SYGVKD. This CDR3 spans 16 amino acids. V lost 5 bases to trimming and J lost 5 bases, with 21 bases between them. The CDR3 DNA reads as TGTGCCATCAGTCCTTTACGCGGGGGCGCAGGGACTGAAGCTTTCTTT. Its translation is CAISPLRGGAGTEAFF.

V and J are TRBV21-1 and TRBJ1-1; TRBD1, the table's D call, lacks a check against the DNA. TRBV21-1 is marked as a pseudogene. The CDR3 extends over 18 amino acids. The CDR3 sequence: CASEQSPGQGARGAEAFF. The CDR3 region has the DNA TGTGCCAGCGAGCAATCCCCGGGACAGGGGGCGCGGGGAGCTGAAGCTTTCTTT.

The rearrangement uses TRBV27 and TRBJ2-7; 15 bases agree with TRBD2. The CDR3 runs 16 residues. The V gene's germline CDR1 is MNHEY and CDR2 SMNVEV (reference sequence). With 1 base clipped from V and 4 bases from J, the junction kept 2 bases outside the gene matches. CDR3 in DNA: TGTGCCAGCAGTTTATTGGGGACTAGCGGGAGGTACGAGCAGTACTTC. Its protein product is CASSLLGTSGRYEQYF.

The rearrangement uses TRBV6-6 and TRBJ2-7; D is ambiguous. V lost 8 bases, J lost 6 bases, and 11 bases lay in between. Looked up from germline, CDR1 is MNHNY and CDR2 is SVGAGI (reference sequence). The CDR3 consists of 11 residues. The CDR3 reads CASSVALEQYF. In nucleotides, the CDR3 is TGTGCCAGCTCCGTGGCCCTCGAGCAGTACTTC.

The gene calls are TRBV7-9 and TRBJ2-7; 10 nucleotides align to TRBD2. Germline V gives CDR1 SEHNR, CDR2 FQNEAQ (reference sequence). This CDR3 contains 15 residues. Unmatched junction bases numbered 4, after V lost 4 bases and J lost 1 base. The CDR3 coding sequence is TGTGCCAGCAGCTCACGGGGACTAGCGTCCTACGAGCAGTACTTC. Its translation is CASSSRGLASYEQYF. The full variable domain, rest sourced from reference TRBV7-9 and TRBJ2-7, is DTGVSQNPRHKITKRGQNVTFRCDPISEHNRLYWYRQTLGQGPEFLTYFQNEAQLEKSRLLSDRFSAERPKGSFSTLEIQRTEQGDSAMYLCASSSRGLASYEQYFGPGTRLTVT.

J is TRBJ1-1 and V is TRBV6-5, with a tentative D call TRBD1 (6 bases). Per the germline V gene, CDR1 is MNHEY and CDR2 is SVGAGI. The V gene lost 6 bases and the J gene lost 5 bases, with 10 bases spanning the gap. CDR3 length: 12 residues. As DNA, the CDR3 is TGTGCCAGCAGAACAGGGTTTACTGAAGCTTTCTTT. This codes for CASRTGFTEAFF.

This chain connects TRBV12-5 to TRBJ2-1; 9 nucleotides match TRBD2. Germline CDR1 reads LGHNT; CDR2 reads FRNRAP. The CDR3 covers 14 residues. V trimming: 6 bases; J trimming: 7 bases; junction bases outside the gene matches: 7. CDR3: CASGGAGGWNEQFF. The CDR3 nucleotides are TGTGCTAGTGGGGGAGCGGGAGGTTGGAATGAGCAGTTCTTC.

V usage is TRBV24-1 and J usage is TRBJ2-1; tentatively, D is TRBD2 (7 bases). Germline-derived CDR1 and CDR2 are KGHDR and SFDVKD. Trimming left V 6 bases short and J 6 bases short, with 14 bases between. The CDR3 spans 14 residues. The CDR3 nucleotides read TGTGCCACCAGTAATCGGGGGGCTGTCAATGAGCAGTTCTTC. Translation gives CATSNRGAVNEQFF.